The sequence of this TCR beta chain was determined in a study of blood T cell repertoires in COVID-19. Study summary: Material from acute and convalescent COVID-19 was sourced from the United States, Italy and Spain.

The germline V gene encodes CDR1 MNHEY and CDR2 SVGAGI. The V end was cut by 3 bases, the J end by 7 bases, with 13 bases between. This CDR3 spans 15 amino acids. Adults between roughly 18 and 89 years of age took part from 24 US areas. Two consecutive negative NP/OP PCR tests, clearance, or resolved symptoms defined Cohort 3 recovery. This clone came up once. Per the original methods: Nucleated cell counts were estimated from reference gene primer amplification. Assay used: immunoSEQ multiplex PCR; TCRdb lists only in-frame clones, some missing. V, J and clone size derive from that table, while D and trimming were established from the DNA sequence. The table lists 190,000 or so clones, more than 80% of them singletons, with roughly 1.2% in the top ten.

Sequencing was performed on PBMCs or T cells enriched from blood (not recorded which). This TCR came from a man younger than 40 who had recovered from COVID-19. This chain connects TRBV6-5 to TRBJ1-6; tentatively, D is TRBD1 (6 bases). The CDR3 region has the DNA TGTGCCAGCAGTTATTCAGGGGCCGACAATTCACCCCTCCACTTT. Residues: CASSYSGADNSPLHF.